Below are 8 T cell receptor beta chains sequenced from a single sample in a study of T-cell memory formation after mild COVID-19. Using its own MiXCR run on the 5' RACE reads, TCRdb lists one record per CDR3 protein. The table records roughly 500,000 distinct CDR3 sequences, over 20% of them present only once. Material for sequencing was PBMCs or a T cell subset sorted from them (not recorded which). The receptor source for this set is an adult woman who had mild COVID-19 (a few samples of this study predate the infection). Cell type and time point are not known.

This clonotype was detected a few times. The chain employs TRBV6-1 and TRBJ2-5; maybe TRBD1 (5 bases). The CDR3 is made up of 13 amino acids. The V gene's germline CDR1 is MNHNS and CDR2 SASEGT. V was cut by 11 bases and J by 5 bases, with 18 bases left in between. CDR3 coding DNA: TGTGCCGGGGCCCCGGGTCCCGGGGAGACCCAGTACTTC. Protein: CAGAPGPGETQYF.

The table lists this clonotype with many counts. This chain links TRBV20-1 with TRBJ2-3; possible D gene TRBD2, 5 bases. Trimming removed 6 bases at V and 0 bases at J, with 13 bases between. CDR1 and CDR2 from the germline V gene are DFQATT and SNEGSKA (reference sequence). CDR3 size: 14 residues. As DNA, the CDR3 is TGCAGTGCCTATCGGGAACCCAGCACAGATACGCAGTATTTT. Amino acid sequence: CSAYREPSTDTQYF.

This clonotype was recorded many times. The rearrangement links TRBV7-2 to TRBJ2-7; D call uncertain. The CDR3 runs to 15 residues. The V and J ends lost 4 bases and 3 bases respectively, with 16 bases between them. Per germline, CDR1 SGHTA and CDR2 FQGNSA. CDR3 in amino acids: CASSSPLPLGYEQYF. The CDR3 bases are TGTGCCAGCAGCTCCCCCCTCCCCCTCGGCTACGAGCAGTACTTC.

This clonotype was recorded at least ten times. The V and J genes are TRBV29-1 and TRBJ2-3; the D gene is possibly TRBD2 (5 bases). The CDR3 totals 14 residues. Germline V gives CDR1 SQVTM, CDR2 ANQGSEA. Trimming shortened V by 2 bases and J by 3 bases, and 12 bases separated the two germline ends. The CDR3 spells CSVEKAGVTDTQYF. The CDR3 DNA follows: TGCAGCGTTGAAAAGGCCGGGGTAACAGATACGCAGTATTTT.

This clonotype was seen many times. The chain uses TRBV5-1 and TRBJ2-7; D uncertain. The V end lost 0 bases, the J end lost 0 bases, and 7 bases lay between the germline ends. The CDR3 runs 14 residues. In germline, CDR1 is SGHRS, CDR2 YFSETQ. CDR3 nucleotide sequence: TGCGCCAGCAGCTTGGCAACAGCCTCCTACGAGCAGTACTTC. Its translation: CASSLATASYEQYF. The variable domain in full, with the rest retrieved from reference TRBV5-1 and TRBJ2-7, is KAGVTQTPRYLIKTRGQQVTLSCSPISGHRSVSWYQQTPGQGLQFLFEYFSETQRNKGNFPGRFSGRQFSNSRSEMNVSTLELGDSALYLCASSLATASYEQYFGPGTRLTVT.

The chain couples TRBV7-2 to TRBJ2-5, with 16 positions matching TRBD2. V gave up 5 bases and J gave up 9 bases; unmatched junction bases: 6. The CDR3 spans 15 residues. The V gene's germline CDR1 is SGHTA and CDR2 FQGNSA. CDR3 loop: CASSAQGLAGGSQYF. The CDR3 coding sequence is TGTGCCAGCAGCGCTCAGGGACTAGCGGGGGGGTCCCAGTACTTC.

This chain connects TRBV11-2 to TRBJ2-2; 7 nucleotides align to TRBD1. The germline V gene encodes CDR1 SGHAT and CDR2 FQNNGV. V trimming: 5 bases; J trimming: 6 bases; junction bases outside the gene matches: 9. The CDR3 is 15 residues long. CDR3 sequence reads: CASSLDRVGSGELFF. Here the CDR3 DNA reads TGTGCCAGCAGCCTCGACAGGGTAGGGTCCGGGGAGCTGTTTTTT.

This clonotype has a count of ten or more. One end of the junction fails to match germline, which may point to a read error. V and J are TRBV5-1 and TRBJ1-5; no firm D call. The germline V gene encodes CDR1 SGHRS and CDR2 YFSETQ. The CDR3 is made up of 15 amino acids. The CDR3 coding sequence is TGTGCCAGCAGTCTGGCCGGATATAGCAATCAGCCCCAGCATTTT. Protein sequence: CASSLAGYSNQPQHF.